This T cell receptor (beta chain) was found in a study of glioma-infiltrating T cells. This clonotype occurred many times. Amplification of TCR alpha and beta CDR3 regions from RNA used iRepertoire nested multiplex PCR. TCRdb redid the calling of the multiplex PCR reads with MiXCR, one entry per CDR3 protein. The sample lists about 200,000 distinct CDR3 sequences, 30% to 40% seen once, with roughly 21% in the top ten. The CDR3 is 13 amino acids. The V and J ends lost 4 bases and 0 bases respectively, with 6 bases between them. Germline CDR1 reads SNHLY; CDR2 reads FYNNEI. Sequenced material: glioma tissue, nonneoplastic brain tissue, or PBMCs (not recorded which). The J gene is TRBJ2-5, the V gene TRBV2; D unclear. The receptor's source is a human donor with low-grade glioma or glioblastoma, undergoing nonglioma brain surgery, or in good health (not recorded which). The CDR3 DNA reads TGTGCCAGCAGTGCAAGGTACCAAGAGACCCAGTACTTC. Protein sequence: CASSARYQETQYF.